Reported below is one TCR beta chain. No antigen is known for it. This sample was included in a study of T cell responses to AZD1222 COVID-19 vaccine. Findings and caveats of the study: Targets within unmutated variant regions were reportedly found for nearly half of spike-specific TCRs.

TCRdb's copy holds only in-frame clones and misses some; the assay was immunoSEQ multiplex PCR. Here the sample spans around 120,000 clones, approximately 94% being singletons. The sample consisted of peripheral blood, taken 28 days after the second AZD1222 dose. This sequence originates from an adult who received the AZD1222 COVID-19 vaccine.

This CDR3 reads CASSARGGFNTEAFF. CDR3 DNA sequence: TGTGCCAGCAGCGCCCGGGGTGGGTTCAACACTGAAGCTTTCTTT. The chain employs TRBV7-8 and TRBJ1-1; D is unresolved. Trimming removed 5 bases from V and 2 bases from J, with 15 bases in between. Germline lookup yields CDR1 SGHVS and CDR2 FQNEAQ. This CDR3 is built from 15 residues.